There are a few counts of the clone carrying this T cell receptor (beta chain). Its antigen is not identified. This sample was taken from a study of T-cell memory formation after mild COVID-19. TCRdb recomputed calls from the 5' RACE reads with MiXCR, one row per CDR3 protein. The sample yields fewer than 550,000 distinct CDR3 sequences, about 20% seen once. CDR1 is MGHRA and CDR2 is YSYEKL in the germline V gene. V shed 0 bases, J shed 7 bases, and the junction held 6 bases outside the gene matches. CDR3 length equals 16 residues. Findings and limits, study-wide: Prior to infection, memory already included some responding clones, suggesting cross-reactive memory joined. A second wave expanding day 15 to 37 was CD4+-biased; contracting clones were balanced.

The gene calls are TRBV4-1 and TRBJ1-6; 7 nucleotides agree with TRBD1. Specimen: PBMCs or a T cell subset sorted from them (not recorded which). This receptor was taken from an adult woman who had mild COVID-19 (a few samples of this study predate the infection). Cell type and time point are not known. Here the CDR3 DNA reads TGCGCCAGCAGCCAAGAATCCCAGGGGGGGAATTCACCCCTCCACTTT. Translated: CASSQESQGGNSPLHF.